The T cell receptor (beta chain) under discussion was sequenced for a study of patients and donors after allogeneic stem cell transplantation. This clonotype was detected ten times or more. One entry per CDR3 protein results from TCRdb running MiXCR on the RT-PCR reads. The repertoire includes about a million distinct CDR3 sequences, over 15% of them detected once, and about 6% sits in the top ten. Germline assignment: CDR1 KGHDR and CDR2 SFDVKD. There are 13 residues in the CDR3. The V end lost 5 bases, the J end lost 6 bases, and 12 bases lay between the germline ends. Sequenced sample: blood, either unsorted or a sorted T cell fraction (not recorded which). The rearrangement uses TRBV24-1 and TRBJ1-1; D gene unclear. The clonotype originates from a human donor who was either an allogeneic HSCT recipient or a stem cell or donor lymphocyte infusion donor (not recorded which). It is not recorded whose cells these are; they may come from a transplant donor. CDR3 protein: CATSGGGRAEAFF. CDR3 DNA sequence: TGTGCCACCAGTGGTGGAGGGAGGGCTGAAGCTTTCTTT.